This TCR beta chain is from a study of T cells in Graves' hyperthyroidism and ophthalmopathy. RNA transcripts gave rise to amplified TCR beta CDR3 regions. TCR CDR3 regions were first amplified by RT-PCR with HTBI primers. TCRdb re-called the multiplex PCR reads with MiXCR, one entry per CDR3 protein. The data show 700,000 or so distinct CDR3 sequences, roughly 15% seen once. V was pared by 5 bases and J by 2 bases, with 19 bases between. The CDR3 sequence is 17 residues long. CDR1 and CDR2 from the germline V gene are MNHNS and SASEGT. This clonotype was seen only a few times. The sample consisted of blood. The TCR sequence derives from a man between 18 and 35 years old with Graves' hyperthyroidism. V gene TRBV6-1 combines with J gene TRBJ1-5; TRBD1 is a possible D gene (5 bases). In DNA form, the CDR3 reads TGTGCCAGCAGTTCCCATCCCGTGGGGCCCGGCAATCAGCCCCAGCATTTT. It codes for CASSSHPVGPGNQPQHF.